This is a list of T cell receptor beta chains from one sample in a study of T cells after posttransplantation cyclophosphamide. Sequencing used immunoSEQ multiplex PCR; TCRdb keeps in-frame clones, though not all of them. The sample comprises 35,000 to 50,000 clones, less than 95% of which are singletons, and roughly 2.5% rests with the top ten. The source material was PBMCs, sampled roughly 59 days after allogeneic stem cell transplant with posttransplant cyclophosphamide. The receptors originated from a male patient aged 55-69 years who received an allogeneic stem cell transplant from a related donor and was CMV-positive. Some T cells may be supplied by the graft donor. Each CDR3 is given with its conserved first and last residue. The order of the fields is J gene, D gene, clone size, V gene, CDR3 protein, CDR3 DNA. D genes are given only for firm matches. Not all rows give a size; the values are once, few, many and, for expanded clones, a class.

TRBJ1-2,-,-,TRBV5-1,CASSFGGANYGYTF,TGCGCCAGCAGCTTTGGAGGGGCGAACTATGGCTACACCTTC
TRBJ1-1,-,-,TRBV6-5,CASTDSSLNTEAFF,TGTGCCAGCACCGACAGCTCTCTGAACACTGAAGCTTTCTTT
TRBJ2-3,-,-,TRBV12-5,CASVPGGTTDTQYF,TGTGCTAGTGTACCCGGGGGAACCACAGATACGCAGTATTTT
TRBJ1-1,-,-,TRBV20-1,CSAQGNAEAFF,TGCAGTGCCCAGGGGAACGCTGAAGCTTTCTTT
TRBJ1-2,-,-,TRBV9,CASSVGFGGSYGYTF,TGTGCCAGCAGCGTAGGATTTGGGGGCTCCTATGGCTACACCTTC
TRBJ1-4,TRBD1,once,TRBV19,CASSTTGNEKLFF,TGTGCCAGTAGTACGACAGGGAACGAAAAACTGTTTTTT
TRBJ1-3,TRBD1,-,TRBV5-1,CASSPGTVAGNTIYF,TGCGCCAGCAGCCCAGGGACAGTAGCTGGAAACACCATATATTTT
TRBJ2-5,-,few,TRBV14,CASSQEFRTQYF,TGTGCCAGCAGCCAAGAGTTCCGGACCCAGTACTTC
TRBJ2-2,-,-,TRBV29-1,CTIGGVNTGELFF,TGCACCATTGGGGGCGTGAACACCGGGGAGCTGTTTTTT
TRBJ1-1,TRBD1,-,TRBV7-9,CASSFSGQGARTEAFF,TGTGCCAGCAGCTTCTCCGGACAGGGGGCGAGAACTGAAGCTTTCTTT
TRBJ1-1,-,-,TRBV29-1,CSVDERTEAFF,TGCAGCGTCGACGAGCGGACTGAAGCTTTCTTT
TRBJ1-1,-,-,TRBV5-1,CASSLGGDSSVAFF,TGCGCCAGCAGCTTGGGGGGGGATTCTTCGGTAGCTTTCTTT
TRBJ1-2,TRBD1,-,TRBV11-2,CASSLGRGQSGYTF,TGTGCCAGCAGCTTAGGAAGGGGACAGAGTGGCTACACCTTC
TRBJ1-2,TRBD1,-,TRBV10-3,CAIGVDRDVYGYTF,TGTGCCATCGGGGTTGACAGGGACGTTTATGGCTACACCTTC
TRBJ2-1,TRBD2,-,TRBV10-3,CASHGSGGIDEQFF,TGTGCCTCCCACGGTAGCGGGGGGATCGATGAGCAGTTCTTC
TRBJ1-5,-,-,TRBV19,CASILGLGQPQHF,TGTGCCAGTATTCTGGGGCTAGGTCAGCCCCAGCATTTT
TRBJ2-5,TRBD1,-,TRBV15,CATSSPRTGQETQYF,TGTGCCACCAGCAGTCCCCGGACAGGGCAAGAGACCCAGTACTTC
TRBJ1-1,-,-,TRBV10-3,CAISGGESSAFF,TGTGCCATCAGTGGGGGGGAATCGTCAGCTTTCTTT
TRBJ1-1,-,-,TRBV7-9,CASSWMTQGTEAFF,TGTGCCAGCAGCTGGATGACTCAGGGCACTGAAGCTTTCTTT
TRBJ1-2,-,once,TRBV5-4,CASSSTGRQGVDNYGYTF,TGTGCCAGCAGCTCGACTGGACGGCAGGGCGTCGATAACTATGGCTACACCTTC
TRBJ1-2,-,-,TRBV19,CASSRQNYGYTF,TGTGCCAGTAGCAGACAGAACTATGGCTACACCTTC
TRBJ2-7,-,-,TRBV11-2,CASSMTTGGSAEQYF,TGTGCCAGCAGCATGACGACGGGGGGCAGCGCCGAGCAGTACTTC
TRBJ2-1,TRBD2,-,TRBV11-2,CASSPLAGSSYNEQFF,TGTGCCAGCAGTCCTTTAGCGGGGAGCTCCTACAATGAGCAGTTCTTC
TRBJ1-1,-,-,TRBV18,CASSPWGKTNTEAFF,TGTGCCAGCTCACCATGGGGCAAGACAAACACTGAAGCTTTCTTT
TRBJ1-1,TRBD1,-,TRBV27,CASSPQIRGTEAFF,TGTGCCAGCAGTCCTCAAATCAGGGGGACTGAAGCTTTCTTT
TRBJ1-1,TRBD1,few,TRBV5-1,CASSFTGTENTEAFF,TGCGCCAGCAGCTTTACCGGGACAGAGAACACTGAAGCTTTCTTT
TRBJ2-5,-,once,TRBV5-1,CATNPGSGETQYF,TGCGCCACCAACCCGGGCAGCGGAGAGACCCAGTACTTC
TRBJ1-2,TRBD1,-,TRBV5-1,CASSSEQGANGYTF,TGCGCCAGCAGCTCGGAGCAGGGGGCAAATGGCTACACCTTC
TRBJ2-7,-,-,TRBV28,CASSLGSSYEQYF,TGTGCCAGCAGTTTAGGCAGTTCCTACGAGCAGTACTTC
TRBJ2-5,TRBD2,-,TRBV6-5,CASSYRGEMRETQYF,TGTGCCAGCAGTTACCGGGGGGAGATGAGAGAGACCCAGTACTTC
TRBJ1-6,TRBD1,-,TRBV7-2,CASSILGQGNSPLHF,TGTGCCAGCAGCATCCTCGGACAGGGAAATTCACCCCTCCACTTT
TRBJ2-3,TRBD2,-,TRBV28,CASGVLGGSTDTQYF,TGTGCCAGCGGGGTCCTCGGGGGGAGCACAGATACGCAGTATTTT
TRBJ1-5,-,-,TRBV2,CASSVKVSGTPQHF,TGTGCCAGCAGTGTTAAAGTCTCGGGAACGCCCCAGCATTTT
TRBJ2-1,TRBD2,-,TRBV13,CASSYRAGGLSYNEQFF,TGTGCCAGCAGCTACAGAGCGGGGGGCCTATCCTACAATGAGCAGTTCTTC
TRBJ1-1,-,-,TRBV5-1,CASSFQATAEAFF,TGCGCCAGCAGCTTCCAGGCCACGGCCGAAGCTTTCTTT
TRBJ2-7,TRBD1,-,TRBV23-1,CASTPPPGQGSYEQYF,TGCGCCAGCACCCCCCCTCCTGGACAGGGGTCCTACGAGCAGTACTTC
TRBJ1-1,-,-,TRBV5-5,CASSRDGGNTEAFF,TGTGCCAGCAGCCGGGACGGGGGGAACACTGAAGCTTTCTTT
TRBJ1-1,-,-,TRBV5-1,CASGTGSNTEAFF,TGCGCCAGCGGGACTGGCAGCAACACTGAAGCTTTCTTT
TRBJ1-5,-,-,TRBV6-1,CASSEWGSEGRQPQHF,TGTGCCAGCAGTGAATGGGGCAGCGAAGGCCGTCAGCCCCAGCATTTT
TRBJ2-1,TRBD2,-,TRBV7-2,CASSEEGTSRVNEQFF,TGTGCCAGCAGCGAAGAGGGGACTAGCCGGGTCAATGAGCAGTTCTTC
TRBJ1-2,-,-,TRBV5-8,CASLGTINYGYTF,TGTGCCAGCTTGGGCACAATTAACTATGGCTACACCTTC
TRBJ2-7,TRBD2,-,TRBV2,CASLLAGGSYEQYF,TGTGCCAGCCTTCTAGCGGGGGGATCATACGAGCAGTACTTC
TRBJ2-5,-,-,TRBV2,CASSEVGLQGETQYF,TGTGCCAGCAGTGAAGTGGGACTCCAGGGAGAGACCCAGTACTTC
TRBJ2-7,-,-,TRBV6-5,CASSSRNYEQYF,TGTGCCAGCAGTTCTCGAAACTACGAGCAGTACTTC
TRBJ2-1,-,-,TRBV5-4,CASSFSGLSHNEQFF,TGTGCCAGCAGCTTTTCGGGTCTTAGCCACAATGAGCAGTTCTTC
TRBJ1-2,-,-,TRBV5-1,CASSRDTYGYTF,TGCGCCAGCAGCCGGGACACCTATGGCTACACCTTC